This T cell receptor beta chain emerged from a study of persistence of HIV-infected CD4 T cells. For the study at large: Donors were ART-treated; their CMV- and Gag-responding CD4+ T cells were isolated.

Study-level points and caveats: Proviral oligoclonality tracked with TCR oligoclonality within the same sorted cells.

As regards this clone: The antigen remains unidentified.

The stimulus was an HIV-1 Gag 15-mer peptide pool, 0.85 to 1 ug/peptide/mL. Sorted nonresponding memory CD4+ T cells were CD40L-negative, CD69-negative, CD45RO-high. This was the immunoSEQ version 4 assay in survey mode. Genomic DNA was diluted to around 10 ng/uL, up to 1 ug per sample. Sequenced by immunoSEQ multiplex PCR; TCRdb stores in-frame clones only, minus some. The profile shows 30,000 to 45,000 clones, roughly four fifths of them singletons. Sequenced material: cultured CD4+ T cells from PBMCs, taken from a patient who received antiretroviral therapy. The receptor was isolated from an adult with HIV. The donor label of this sample is uncertain.

The CDR3 sequence: CASSESAGTARSLHF. The CDR3 DNA follows: TGTGCCAGCAGTGAAAGCGCCGGGACTGCTCGGTCCCTCCACTTT. The chain joins TRBV6-1 to TRBJ1-6; possibly TRBD1 for D (5 bases). V was clipped by 2 bases and J by 14 bases, with 19 bases between them. Germline loops: CDR1 MNHNS, CDR2 SASEGT. CDR3 length: 15 residues.